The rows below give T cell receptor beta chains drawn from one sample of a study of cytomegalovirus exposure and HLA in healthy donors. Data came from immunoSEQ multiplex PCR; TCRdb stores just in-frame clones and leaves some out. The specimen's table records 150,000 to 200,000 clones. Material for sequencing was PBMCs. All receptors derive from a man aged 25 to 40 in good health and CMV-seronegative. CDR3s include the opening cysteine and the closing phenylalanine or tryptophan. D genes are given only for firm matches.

CDR3aa: CASSQASGNPSYNEQFF
CDR3nt: TGTGCCAGCAGCCAAGCTAGCGGGAACCCCTCCTACAATGAGCAGTTCTTC
d_gene: TRBD2
j_gene: TRBJ2-1
v_gene: TRBV4-2

CDR3aa: CASSGQGSYSNQPQHF
CDR3nt: TGTGCCAGCAGTGGACAGGGGAGCTATAGCAATCAGCCCCAGCATTTT
d_gene: TRBD1
j_gene: TRBJ1-5
v_gene: TRBV2

CDR3aa: CASSLVGTGAEAFF
CDR3nt: TGCGCCAGCAGCTTGGTGGGGACAGGGGCTGAAGCTTTCTTT
d_gene: TRBD1
j_gene: TRBJ1-1
v_gene: TRBV5-1

CDR3aa: CASSVTGTGGDNEQFF
CDR3nt: TGTGCCAGCAGCGTAACGGGGACAGGGGGGGACAATGAGCAGTTCTTC
d_gene: TRBD1
j_gene: TRBJ2-1
v_gene: TRBV9

CDR3aa: CASSLARDTAYTGELFF
CDR3nt: TGTGCCAGCAGCTTAGCCCGGGACACGGCCTACACCGGGGAGCTGTTTTTT
d_gene: .
j_gene: TRBJ2-2
v_gene: TRBV7-2

CDR3aa: CASSVDHPSGNEQFF
CDR3nt: TGTGCCAGCAGCGTAGACCACCCCTCGGGCAATGAGCAGTTCTTC
d_gene: .
j_gene: TRBJ2-1
v_gene: TRBV9

CDR3aa: CASTPRGSGTWEQYF
CDR3nt: TGTGCCAGCACCCCGCGGGGTAGCGGGACCTGGGAGCAGTACTTC
d_gene: TRBD2
j_gene: TRBJ2-7
v_gene: TRBV6-5

CDR3aa: CASSEDGWASGNQPQHF
CDR3nt: TGTGCCAGCAGTGAAGATGGATGGGCATCAGGCAATCAGCCCCAGCATTTT
d_gene: .
j_gene: TRBJ1-5
v_gene: TRBV6-1

CDR3aa: CASSATPSGSLIGQYF
CDR3nt: TGTGCCAGCAGTGCCACTCCTAGCGGGAGCCTGATTGGGCAGTACTTC
d_gene: TRBD2
j_gene: TRBJ2-7
v_gene: TRBV27

CDR3aa: CASSQDSGGPSTDTQYF
CDR3nt: TGTGCCAGCAGCCAAGACTCGGGCGGGCCTAGCACAGATACGCAGTATTTT
d_gene: .
j_gene: TRBJ2-3
v_gene: TRBV4-2

CDR3aa: CASSSLLGQGYSPLHF
CDR3nt: TGTGCCAGCAGTTCTTTACTGGGACAGGGGTATTCACCCCTCCACTTT
d_gene: TRBD1
j_gene: TRBJ1-6
v_gene: TRBV27

CDR3aa: CASASGGLGGYEKLFF
CDR3nt: TGTGCTAGTGCCTCCGGGGGGCTAGGGGGGTATGAAAAACTGTTTTTT
d_gene: .
j_gene: TRBJ1-4
v_gene: TRBV12-5

CDR3aa: CASSQHSGPSYEQYF
CDR3nt: TGCGCCAGCAGCCAACATAGCGGACCTTCGTACGAGCAGTACTTC
d_gene: .
j_gene: TRBJ2-7
v_gene: TRBV4-1

CDR3aa: CASSRDRNTEAFF
CDR3nt: TGTGCCAGCAGCCGCGACAGGAACACTGAAGCTTTCTTT
d_gene: .
j_gene: TRBJ1-1
v_gene: TRBV5-4

CDR3aa: CASSLTSGGNTQYF
CDR3nt: TGTGCCAGCTCGCTCACTAGCGGGGGGAATACGCAGTATTTT
d_gene: TRBD2
j_gene: TRBJ2-3
v_gene: TRBV18

CDR3aa: CAWSAGGNTEAFF
CDR3nt: TGTGCCTGGAGTGCAGGGGGGAACACTGAAGCTTTCTTT
d_gene: TRBD1
j_gene: TRBJ1-1
v_gene: TRBV30

CDR3aa: CASRGTGGPQPQHF
CDR3nt: TGTGCCAGCAGGGGGACAGGGGGCCCTCAGCCCCAGCATTTT
d_gene: TRBD1
j_gene: TRBJ1-5
v_gene: TRBV27

CDR3aa: CASSLDLGVGEAFF
CDR3nt: TGTGCCAGCAGCCTCGATTTAGGGGTAGGTGAAGCTTTCTTT
d_gene: .
j_gene: TRBJ1-1
v_gene: TRBV4-2

CDR3aa: CASSVEVSNQPQHF
CDR3nt: TGCGCCAGCAGTGTAGAGGTTAGCAATCAGCCCCAGCATTTT
d_gene: .
j_gene: TRBJ1-5
v_gene: TRBV10-2

CDR3aa: CSVENDGGPGDTQYF
CDR3nt: TGCAGCGTTGAAAACGACGGGGGGCCGGGAGATACGCAGTATTTT
d_gene: .
j_gene: TRBJ2-3
v_gene: TRBV29-1

CDR3aa: CASRTGDYETQYF
CDR3nt: TGTGCCAGCAGAACAGGGGATTATGAGACCCAGTACTTC
d_gene: TRBD1
j_gene: TRBJ2-5
v_gene: TRBV6-6

CDR3aa: CASSYGGISNQPQHF
CDR3nt: TGTGCCAGCAGTTACGGGGGGATTAGCAATCAGCCCCAGCATTTT
d_gene: .
j_gene: TRBJ1-5
v_gene: TRBV6-6

CDR3aa: CASSLRDRGTDTQYF
CDR3nt: TGTGCCAGCAGTCTACGGGACAGGGGCACAGATACGCAGTATTTT
d_gene: TRBD1
j_gene: TRBJ2-3
v_gene: TRBV6-5

CDR3aa: CASSLLGTGKDTQYF
CDR3nt: TGTGCCAGCAGTCTCCTTGGGACAGGGAAAGATACGCAGTATTTT
d_gene: TRBD1
j_gene: TRBJ2-3
v_gene: TRBV27

CDR3aa: CASSQGMDRDRYGYTF
CDR3nt: TGTGCCAGCAGCCAGGGAATGGACAGGGACCGGTATGGCTACACCTTC
d_gene: TRBD1
j_gene: TRBJ1-2
v_gene: TRBV4-2

CDR3aa: CASSSSGALGNQPQHF
CDR3nt: TGTGCCAGCAGTTCCTCGGGGGCCCTGGGCAATCAGCCCCAGCATTTT
d_gene: .
j_gene: TRBJ1-5
v_gene: TRBV6-6

CDR3aa: CASSLTERYGYTF
CDR3nt: TGTGCCAGCAGCTTAACAGAACGCTATGGCTACACCTTC
d_gene: .
j_gene: TRBJ1-2
v_gene: TRBV7-2

CDR3aa: CASSSGDEQYF
CDR3nt: TGTGCCAGCAGCTCCGGAGACGAGCAGTACTTC
d_gene: .
j_gene: TRBJ2-7
v_gene: TRBV11-2

CDR3aa: CASSLSSGIYNEQFF
CDR3nt: TGCGCCAGCAGCTTGTCTAGCGGGATTTACAATGAGCAGTTCTTC
d_gene: TRBD2
j_gene: TRBJ2-1
v_gene: TRBV5-1

CDR3aa: CASSNPGNEQFF
CDR3nt: TGTGCCAGCAGTAACCCGGGCAATGAGCAGTTCTTC
d_gene: .
j_gene: TRBJ2-1
v_gene: TRBV6-5

CDR3aa: CASSLAGGSSGRSYEQYF
CDR3nt: TGTGCCAGCAGCTTAGCGGGTGGGTCTAGCGGGAGGTCCTACGAGCAGTACTTC
d_gene: TRBD2
j_gene: TRBJ2-7
v_gene: TRBV7-6

CDR3aa: CASSARLLAGANEQFF
CDR3nt: TGCGCCAGCAGTGCCAGACTCTTAGCGGGAGCCAATGAGCAGTTCTTC
d_gene: TRBD2
j_gene: TRBJ2-1
v_gene: TRBV10-2

CDR3aa: CASNHGHTTEAFF
CDR3nt: TGTGCCAGTAACCACGGACACACCACTGAAGCTTTCTTT
d_gene: .
j_gene: TRBJ1-1
v_gene: TRBV25-1

CDR3aa: CASRGGQATYEQYF
CDR3nt: TGTGCCAGCAGAGGGGGACAGGCAACCTACGAGCAGTACTTC
d_gene: TRBD1
j_gene: TRBJ2-7
v_gene: TRBV7-9

CDR3aa: CSVSPGGAGTEAFF
CDR3nt: TGCAGCGTCAGCCCAGGGGGAGCGGGTACTGAAGCTTTCTTT
d_gene: TRBD1
j_gene: TRBJ1-1
v_gene: TRBV29-1

CDR3aa: CASSLGGTRTEAFF
CDR3nt: TGTGCCAGCAGCTTAGGGGGGACACGGACTGAAGCTTTCTTT
d_gene: .
j_gene: TRBJ1-1
v_gene: TRBV7-9

CDR3aa: CSVAEGAGGLYNEQFF
CDR3nt: TGCAGCGTCGCCGAGGGGGCGGGAGGCCTATACAATGAGCAGTTCTTC
d_gene: .
j_gene: TRBJ2-1
v_gene: TRBV29-1

CDR3aa: CAWSGGTQETQYF
CDR3nt: TGTGCCTGGAGTGGCGGGACCCAAGAGACCCAGTACTTC
d_gene: .
j_gene: TRBJ2-5
v_gene: TRBV30

CDR3aa: CASSRQGLYGYTF
CDR3nt: TGTGCCAGCTCACGACAGGGTCTCTATGGCTACACCTTC
d_gene: TRBD1
j_gene: TRBJ1-2
v_gene: TRBV18

CDR3aa: CASGLTSYNEQFF
CDR3nt: TGTGCCAGCGGACTTACCTCCTACAATGAGCAGTTCTTC
d_gene: .
j_gene: TRBJ2-1
v_gene: TRBV7-6

CDR3aa: CASSGGERGEQFF
CDR3nt: TGTGCCAGCAGCGGTGGGGAACGGGGGGAGCAGTTCTTC
d_gene: .
j_gene: TRBJ2-1
v_gene: TRBV11-3

CDR3aa: CASSESRVYQETQYF
CDR3nt: TGTGCCAGCAGTGAATCTCGGGTGTACCAAGAGACCCAGTACTTC
d_gene: .
j_gene: TRBJ2-5
v_gene: TRBV2

CDR3aa: CASSLVAGGADTQYF
CDR3nt: TGTGCCAGCAGCTTAGTAGCGGGGGGGGCAGATACGCAGTATTTT
d_gene: TRBD2
j_gene: TRBJ2-3
v_gene: TRBV11-3

CDR3aa: CASSFTGTLKQYF
CDR3nt: TGTGCCAGCAGCTTTACTGGGACATTAAAGCAGTACTTC
d_gene: .
j_gene: TRBJ2-7
v_gene: TRBV5-6

CDR3aa: CSVDLNTDTQYF
CDR3nt: TGCAGCGTTGACCTAAACACAGATACGCAGTATTTT
d_gene: .
j_gene: TRBJ2-3
v_gene: TRBV29-1

CDR3aa: CASGTTYEQYF
CDR3nt: TGTGCCAGCGGGACTACCTACGAGCAGTACTTC
d_gene: TRBD2
j_gene: TRBJ2-7
v_gene: TRBV6-5

CDR3aa: CSVDLAGGGNEQYF
CDR3nt: TGCAGCGTTGATCTTGCGGGAGGAGGCAACGAGCAGTACTTC
d_gene: TRBD2
j_gene: TRBJ2-7
v_gene: TRBV29-1

CDR3aa: CASSAHTGELFF
CDR3nt: TGTGCCAGCAGTGCTCACACCGGGGAGCTGTTTTTT
d_gene: .
j_gene: TRBJ2-2
v_gene: TRBV6-4

CDR3aa: CASGGTAATNEKLFF
CDR3nt: TGTGCCAGTGGGGGGACAGCCGCAACTAATGAAAAACTGTTTTTT
d_gene: TRBD1
j_gene: TRBJ1-4
v_gene: TRBV19

CDR3aa: CASSLLDRVYDTQYF
CDR3nt: TGTGCCAGCAGTTTACTCGACAGGGTATATGATACGCAGTATTTT
d_gene: TRBD1
j_gene: TRBJ2-3
v_gene: TRBV27

CDR3aa: CASGRAGQEAFF
CDR3nt: TGCGCCAGCGGCCGAGCGGGACAAGAAGCTTTCTTT
d_gene: .
j_gene: TRBJ1-1
v_gene: TRBV5-1

CDR3aa: CASSETRLAGQNEQFF
CDR3nt: TGCGCCAGCAGTGAGACCAGACTAGCGGGACAAAATGAGCAGTTCTTC
d_gene: TRBD2
j_gene: TRBJ2-1
v_gene: TRBV10-1

CDR3aa: CASALAGEYNEQFF
CDR3nt: TGCGCCAGCGCCCTAGCGGGAGAATACAATGAGCAGTTCTTC
d_gene: TRBD2
j_gene: TRBJ2-1
v_gene: TRBV5-1

CDR3aa: CASSPRTGNTEAFF
CDR3nt: TGTGCCAGCAGCCCCCGGACAGGGAACACTGAAGCTTTCTTT
d_gene: TRBD1
j_gene: TRBJ1-1
v_gene: TRBV9

CDR3aa: CASLKTGGTYYGYTF
CDR3nt: TGTGCCAGCCTAAAGACGGGGGGAACATACTATGGCTACACCTTC
d_gene: .
j_gene: TRBJ1-2
v_gene: TRBV28